This T cell receptor (beta chain) was captured by sequencing in a study of cytomegalovirus exposure and HLA in healthy donors. This PCR relied on a set of 60 Vbeta primers and 13 Jbeta primers. Sequenced by immunoSEQ multiplex PCR; TCRdb stores in-frame clones only, minus some. Here the sample spans under 150,000 clones, about 64% being singletons. The study's findings and limits: Relative to equally common others, HLA-associated TCR beta chains showed greater clonal expansion in a later analysis. The dataset shows that most TCR sequences were rare, while some public TCRs occurred in many donors. As a later analysis revealed, most CMV-associated TCR beta chains appeared HLA-restricted.

Turning to this clone: The antigen remains undetermined.

Sequenced sample: PBMCs. This sequence was found in a man aged 18 to 30 in good health and CMV-seropositive.

The CDR3 sequence is CASSIWAGGSDTQYF. The CDR3 region has the DNA TGTGCCAGTAGTATCTGGGCAGGGGGTTCAGATACGCAGTATTTT. V and J are TRBV19 and TRBJ2-3, with 7 positions matching TRBD1. The germline V gene has CDR1 LNHDA and CDR2 SQIVND (reference sequence). The length of the CDR3 is 15 residues. V lost 3 bases to trimming and J lost 4 bases; unmatched junction nucleotides: 7.